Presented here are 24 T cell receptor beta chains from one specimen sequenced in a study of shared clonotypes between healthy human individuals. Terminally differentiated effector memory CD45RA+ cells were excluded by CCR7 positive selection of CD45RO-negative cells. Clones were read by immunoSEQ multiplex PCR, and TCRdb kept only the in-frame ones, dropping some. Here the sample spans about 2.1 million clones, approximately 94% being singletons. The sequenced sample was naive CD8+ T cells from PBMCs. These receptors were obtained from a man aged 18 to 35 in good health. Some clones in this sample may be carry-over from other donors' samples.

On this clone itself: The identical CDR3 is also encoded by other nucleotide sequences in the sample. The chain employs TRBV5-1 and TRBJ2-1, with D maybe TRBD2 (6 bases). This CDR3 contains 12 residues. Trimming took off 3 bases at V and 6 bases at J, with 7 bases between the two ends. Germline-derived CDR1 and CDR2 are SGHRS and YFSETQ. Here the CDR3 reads CASSSGGNEQFF. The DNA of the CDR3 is TGCGCCAGCAGCTCCGGGGGCAATGAGCAGTTCTTC.

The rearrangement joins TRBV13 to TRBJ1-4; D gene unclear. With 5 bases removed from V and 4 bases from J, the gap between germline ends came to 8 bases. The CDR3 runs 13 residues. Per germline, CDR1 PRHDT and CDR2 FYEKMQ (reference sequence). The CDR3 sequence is CASSLRSNEKLFF. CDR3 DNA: TGTGCCAGCAGCCTCCGCAGTAATGAAAAACTGTTTTTT.

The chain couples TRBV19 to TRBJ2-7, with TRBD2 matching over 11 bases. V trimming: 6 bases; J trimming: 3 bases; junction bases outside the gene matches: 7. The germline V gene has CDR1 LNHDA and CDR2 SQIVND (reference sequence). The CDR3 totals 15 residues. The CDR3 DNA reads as TGTGCCAGTAGGGGACTAGCGGCTGAACACTACGAGCAGTACTTC. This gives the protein CASRGLAAEHYEQYF. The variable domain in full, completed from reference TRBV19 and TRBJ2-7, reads DGGITQSPKYLFRKEGQNVTLSCEQNLNHDAMYWYRQDPGQGLRLIYYSQIVNDFQKGDIAEGYSVSREKKESFPLTVTSAQKNPTAFYLCASRGLAAEHYEQYFGPGTRLTVT.

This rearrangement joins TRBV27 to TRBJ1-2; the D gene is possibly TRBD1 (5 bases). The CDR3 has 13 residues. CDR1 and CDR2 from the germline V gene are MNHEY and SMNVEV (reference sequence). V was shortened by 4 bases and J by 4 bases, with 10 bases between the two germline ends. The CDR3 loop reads CASSSGLTYGYTF. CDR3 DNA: TGTGCCAGCAGTTCGGGACTTACCTATGGCTACACCTTC.

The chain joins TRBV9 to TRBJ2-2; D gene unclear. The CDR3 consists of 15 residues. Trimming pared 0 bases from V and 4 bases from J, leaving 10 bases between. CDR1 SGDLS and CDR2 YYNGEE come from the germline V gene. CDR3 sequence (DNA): TGTGCCAGCAGCGTAGGGAACAGAGGCACCGGGGAGCTGTTTTTT. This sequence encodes CASSVGNRGTGELFF.

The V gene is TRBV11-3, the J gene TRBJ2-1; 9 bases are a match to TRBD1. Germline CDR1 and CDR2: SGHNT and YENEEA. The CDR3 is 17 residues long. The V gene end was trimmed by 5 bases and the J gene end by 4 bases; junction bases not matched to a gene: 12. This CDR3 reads CASSPFRGTGSYNEQFF. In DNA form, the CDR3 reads TGTGCCAGCAGCCCCTTTCGCGGGACAGGGAGTTACAATGAGCAGTTCTTC.

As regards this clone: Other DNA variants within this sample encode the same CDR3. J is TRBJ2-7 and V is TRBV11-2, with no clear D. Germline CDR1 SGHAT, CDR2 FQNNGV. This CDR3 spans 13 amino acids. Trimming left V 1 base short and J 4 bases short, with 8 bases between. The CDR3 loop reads CASSLGVRYEQYF. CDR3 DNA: TGTGCCAGCAGCTTAGGGGTTCGATACGAGCAGTACTTC.

CDR3 in amino acids: CASSLASRYEQYF. The CDR3 DNA sequence: TGTGCCAGCAGCTTAGCTAGCAGGTACGAGCAGTACTTC. V gene TRBV7-8 combines with J gene TRBJ2-7; D gene ambiguous. V was shortened by 0 bases and J by 4 bases, with 7 bases between the two germline ends. The V gene's germline CDR1 is SGHVS and CDR2 FQNEAQ. The CDR3 is made up of 13 amino acids.

CDR3 amino acids: CASRPKGERGTDTQYF. The DNA of the CDR3 is TGTGCCAGCAGACCAAAGGGGGAGAGGGGCACAGATACGCAGTATTTT. This chain uses TRBV21-1 with TRBJ2-3; the table's TRBD1 call for D was not verified on the DNA. TRBV21-1 is assigned pseudogene status. The CDR3 is 16 residues long.

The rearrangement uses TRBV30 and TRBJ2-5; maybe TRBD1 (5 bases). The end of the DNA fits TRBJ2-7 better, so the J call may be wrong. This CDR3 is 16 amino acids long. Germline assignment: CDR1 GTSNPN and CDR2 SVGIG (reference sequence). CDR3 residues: CAWAPDRGLKGYEQYF. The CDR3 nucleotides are TGTGCCTGGGCCCCTGATAGGGGTCTAAAAGGCTACGAGCAGTACTTC.

CDR3 in DNA: TGTGCCAGCAGTTTATCTAGCGTCCCCTACAATGAGCAGTTCTTC. This translates into CASSLSSVPYNEQFF. The chain recombines TRBV27 with TRBJ2-1, with TRBD2 as a possible D gene (5 bases). CDR1 is MNHEY and CDR2 is SMNVEV in the germline V gene (reference sequence). The CDR3 has 15 residues. Trimming stripped 0 bases from V and 2 bases from J, with 8 bases between.

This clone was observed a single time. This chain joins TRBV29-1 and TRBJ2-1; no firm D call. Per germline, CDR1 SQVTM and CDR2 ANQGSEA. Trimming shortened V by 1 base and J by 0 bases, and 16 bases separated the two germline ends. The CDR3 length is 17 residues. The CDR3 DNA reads TGCAGCGTTGAAGGGGTAGAAGCGCCTAGCTCCTACAATGAGCAGTTCTTC. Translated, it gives CSVEGVEAPSSYNEQFF.

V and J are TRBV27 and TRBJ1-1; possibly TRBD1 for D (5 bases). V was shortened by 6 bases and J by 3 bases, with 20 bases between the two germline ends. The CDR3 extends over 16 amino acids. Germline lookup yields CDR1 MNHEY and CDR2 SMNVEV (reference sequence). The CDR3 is CASRPGSGLGYTEAFF. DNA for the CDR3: TGTGCCAGCAGGCCTGGATCGGGACTTGGGTACACTGAAGCTTTCTTT.

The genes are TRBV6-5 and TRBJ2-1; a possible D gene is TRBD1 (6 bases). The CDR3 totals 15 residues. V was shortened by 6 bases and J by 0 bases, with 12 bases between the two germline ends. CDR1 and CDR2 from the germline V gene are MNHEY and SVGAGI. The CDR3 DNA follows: TGTGCCAGCAGGGTACAGGGCTTCTCCTACAATGAGCAGTTCTTC. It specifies CASRVQGFSYNEQFF.

The CDR3 sequence: CASSPGGNNQPQHF. In nucleotides, the CDR3 is TGTGCCAGCAGCCCGGGGGGGAACAATCAGCCCCAGCATTTT. V and J are TRBV28 and TRBJ1-5, with D possibly matching TRBD1 (5 bases). This CDR3 contains 14 residues. Per the germline V gene, CDR1 is MDHEN and CDR2 is SYDVKM. V dropped 6 bases and J dropped 3 bases, with 12 bases sitting between them.

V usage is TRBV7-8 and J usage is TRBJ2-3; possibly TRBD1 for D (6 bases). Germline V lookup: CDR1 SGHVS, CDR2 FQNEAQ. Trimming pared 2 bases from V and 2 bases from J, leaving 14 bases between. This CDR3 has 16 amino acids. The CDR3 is CASSLIRGGPTDTQYF. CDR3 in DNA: TGTGCCAGCAGCTTAATTAGAGGGGGTCCCACAGATACGCAGTATTTT.

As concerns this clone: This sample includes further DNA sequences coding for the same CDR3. In DNA, the CDR3 is TGTGCCAGCAGTTTACGCGGGAGATCCTCCTACGAGCAGTACTTC. Protein product: CASSLRGRSSYEQYF. The chain combines TRBV27 with TRBJ2-7; 7 nucleotides agree with TRBD2. Germline V lookup: CDR1 MNHEY, CDR2 SMNVEV (reference sequence). With V trimmed by 2 bases and J by 0 bases, 4 bases remained unmatched. The CDR3 contains 15 residues.

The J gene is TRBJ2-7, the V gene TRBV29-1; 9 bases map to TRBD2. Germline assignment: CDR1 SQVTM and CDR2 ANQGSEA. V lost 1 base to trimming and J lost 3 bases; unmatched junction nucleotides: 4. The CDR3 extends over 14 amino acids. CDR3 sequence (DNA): TGCAGCGTTGAAGGACTAGCGGCTCACTACGAGCAGTACTTC. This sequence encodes CSVEGLAAHYEQYF.

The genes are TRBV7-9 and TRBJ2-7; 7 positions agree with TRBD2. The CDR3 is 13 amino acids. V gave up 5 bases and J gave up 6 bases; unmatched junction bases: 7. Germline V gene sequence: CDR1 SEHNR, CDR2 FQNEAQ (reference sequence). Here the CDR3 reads CASSVSSSGEQYF. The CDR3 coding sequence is TGTGCCAGCAGCGTGAGTTCTAGCGGCGAGCAGTACTTC.

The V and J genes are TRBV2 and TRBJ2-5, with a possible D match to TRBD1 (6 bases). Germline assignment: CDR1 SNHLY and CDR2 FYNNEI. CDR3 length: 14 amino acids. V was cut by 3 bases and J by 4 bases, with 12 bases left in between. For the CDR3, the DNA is TGTGCCAGCAGTGATCCCCAGGGGTCAGAGACCCAGTACTTC. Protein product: CASSDPQGSETQYF.

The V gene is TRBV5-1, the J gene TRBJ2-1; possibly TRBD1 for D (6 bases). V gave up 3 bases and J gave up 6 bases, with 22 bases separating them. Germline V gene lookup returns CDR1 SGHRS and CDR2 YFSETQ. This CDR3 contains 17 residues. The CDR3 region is CASSSLDRTDPPNEQFF. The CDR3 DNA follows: TGCGCCAGCAGCTCCCTGGACAGAACTGATCCCCCCAATGAGCAGTTCTTC.

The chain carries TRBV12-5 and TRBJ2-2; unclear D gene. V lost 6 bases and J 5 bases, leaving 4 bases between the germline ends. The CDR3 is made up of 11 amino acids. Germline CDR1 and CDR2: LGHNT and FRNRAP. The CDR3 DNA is TGTGCTAGTGGCACAACCGGGGAGCTGTTTTTT. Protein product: CASGTTGELFF.

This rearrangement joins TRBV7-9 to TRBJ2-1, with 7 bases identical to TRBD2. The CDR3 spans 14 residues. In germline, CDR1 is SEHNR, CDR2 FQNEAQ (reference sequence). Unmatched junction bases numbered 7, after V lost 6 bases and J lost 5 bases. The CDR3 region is CASRHASGHNEQFF. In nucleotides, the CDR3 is TGTGCCAGCAGACATGCTAGCGGTCACAATGAGCAGTTCTTC.

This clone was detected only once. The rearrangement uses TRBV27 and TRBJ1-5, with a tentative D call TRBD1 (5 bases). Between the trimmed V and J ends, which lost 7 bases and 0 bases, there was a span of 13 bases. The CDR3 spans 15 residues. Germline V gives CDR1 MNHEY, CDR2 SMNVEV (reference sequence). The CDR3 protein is CASKGRTNSNQPQHF. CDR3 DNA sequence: TGTGCCAGCAAGGGGCGCACGAATAGCAATCAGCCCCAGCATTTT.